A single sample is the source of the 24 T cell receptor beta chains below, sequenced in a study of T cell clonality in common variable immunodeficiency. TCRdb keeps only in-frame clones here, not all; method: immunoSEQ multiplex PCR. In total the sample includes tens of thousands of clones, none of them seen once. The sequenced sample was peripheral blood mononuclear cells. All receptors come from a person aged 18-70 years in good health.

This clone was seen at least ten times. Sequencing ends 3 residues short of the CDR3 end; the germline J gene provides the rest. The chain uses TRBV5-1 and TRBJ2-1; TRBD1 is a possible D gene (6 bases). CDR1 is SGHRS and CDR2 is YFSETQ in the germline V gene. The CDR3 totals 15 residues. Trimming took 4 bases from V and 2 from J, leaving 13 bases between them. The CDR3 sequence is CASSRETGTYNEQFF. The covered CDR3 bases are TGCGCCAGCAGCCGAGAGACAGGAACCTACAATGAG.

This clone appeared many times. The sequence runs out 3 residues before the end of the CDR3; the remainder is reconstructed from the germline J gene. The rearrangement links TRBV5-1 to TRBJ2-2; D is uncertain. V lost 2 bases to trimming and J lost 1 base, with 9 bases between them. Germline V gene lookup returns CDR1 SGHRS and CDR2 YFSETQ. The CDR3 covers 15 residues. The CDR3 region is CASSLARENTGELFF. The CDR3 DNA, read in part, is TGCGCCAGCAGCTTAGCGAGAGAGAACACCGGGGAG.

Ten or more counts support this clone. The read falls 3 residues short of the CDR3 end, and the missing part is taken from the germline J gene. The chain joins TRBV7-7 to TRBJ2-3; no firm D call. Trimming took 5 bases from V and 6 from J, leaving 12 bases between them. There are 13 residues in the CDR3. Germline-derived CDR1 and CDR2 are SSHAT and FNYEAQ (reference sequence). This CDR3 is CASSPRVADTQYF. The sequenced part of the CDR3 DNA is TGTGCCAGCAGCCCACGGGTCGCGGATACG.

This clone was observed many times. The missing CDR3 end, 3 residues past where the read stops, is filled in from the germline J gene. The chain couples TRBV6-1 to TRBJ1-2; D ambiguous. In germline, CDR1 is MNHNS, CDR2 SASEGT. The CDR3 runs to 13 residues. The ends were cut back, 2 bases at V and 2 bases at J, with 6 bases in the middle. The DNA read from the CDR3 is TGTGCCAGCAGTGAAATCCTGAACTATGGC. Amino acid sequence: CASSEILNYG. The whole CDR3 reads CASSEILNYGYTF.

This clone showed up many times. The read halts 3 residues ahead of the CDR3 end, with the missing end drawn from the germline J gene. J is TRBJ2-3 and V is TRBV5-1; D uncertain. Germline V CDR1 and CDR2: SGHRS, YFSETQ. Trimming removed 0 bases at V and 3 bases at J, with 5 bases between. The CDR3 runs 13 residues. CDR3 protein: CASSLAVTDTQYF. The part of the CDR3 DNA that was read is TGCGCCAGCAGCTTGGCGGTTACAGATACG.

This clone was observed a few times. The read terminates 3 residues ahead of where the CDR3 ends, so the germline J gene completes it. The rearrangement joins TRBV25-1 to TRBJ2-7; maybe TRBD2 (5 bases). The CDR3 covers 17 residues. The V gene lost 0 bases and the J gene lost 3 bases, with 18 bases spanning the gap. The germline V gene encodes CDR1 MGHDK and CDR2 SYGVNS. CDR3 in amino acids: CASSEYKDPGKLYEQYF. The CDR3 DNA, read in part, is TGTGCCAGCAGTGAATATAAGGACCCGGGGAAGCTCTACGAG.

The sample holds many counts of this clone. The CDR3 end falls 3 residues outside the read, so it is completed with the germline J gene. The rearrangement uses TRBV6-2 or TRBV6-3 and TRBJ2-3; possibly TRBD2 for D (5 bases). Germline CDR1 MNHEY, CDR2 SVGEGT. The CDR3 has 15 amino acids. V lost 4 bases, J lost 1 base, and 12 bases lay in between. This CDR3 reads CASSSGLRGTDTQYF. Partial CDR3 DNA: TGTGCCAGCAGTTCCGGACTGAGAGGCACAGATACG.

This clone was recorded a few times. The read comes to an end 3 residues before the CDR3 does, leaving the germline J gene to fill in the end. The chain couples TRBV6-1 to TRBJ1-1; D ambiguous. There are 15 residues in the CDR3. The germline V gene encodes CDR1 MNHNS and CDR2 SASEGT. The DNA read from the CDR3 is TGTGCCAGCAGTGAAGCTAGCGGGAGCACAGATACG. Residues: CASSEASGSTDT. In full, the CDR3 is CASSEASGSTDTAFF.

This clone has at least ten counts. Sequencing ends 3 residues short of the CDR3 end; the germline J gene provides the rest. V gene TRBV19 combines with J gene TRBJ2-7; D call uncertain. The V and J ends lost 4 bases and 2 bases respectively, with 18 bases between them. The CDR3 extends over 16 amino acids. Germline V gene sequence: CDR1 LNHDA, CDR2 SQIVND (reference sequence). CDR3 DNA, as far as it was read: TGTGCCAGTAGTACTCGAATTTATCAGCGCCCCTACGAG. This gives the protein CASSTRIYQRPYE. The entire CDR3 protein reads CASSTRIYQRPYEQYF. Together with reference TRBV19 and TRBJ2-7, the CDR3 gives the full variable domain: DGGITQSPKYLFRKEGQNVTLSCEQNLNHDAMYWYRQDPGQGLRLIYYSQIVNDFQKGDIAEGYSVSREKKESFPLTVTSAQKNPTAFYLCASSTRIYQRPYEQYFGPGTRLTVT.

This clone was observed at least ten times. The observed sequence ends 3 residues before the CDR3 terminus, with the missing tail filled in from the germline J gene. This sequence joins TRBV20-1 and TRBJ2-5, with D unclear. In germline, CDR1 is DFQATT, CDR2 SNEGSKA (reference sequence). This CDR3 has 12 residues. The V gene lost 0 bases and the J gene lost 2 bases, with 4 bases spanning the gap. The CDR3 DNA, read in part, is TGCAGTGCTAGAGACAGACAAGAGACC. Its translation is CSARDRQET. The entire CDR3 reads CSARDRQETQYF.

This clone was seen ten or more times. The read is 3 residues too short to cover the CDR3 end, so that end is filled in from the germline J gene. The rearrangement links TRBV18 to TRBJ1-3; tentatively, D is TRBD1 (5 bases). Germline V gives CDR1 KGHSH, CDR2 LQKENI. V was pared by 3 bases and J by 6 bases, with 21 bases between. The CDR3 spans 17 residues. The CDR3 loop reads CASSPVNRDSLSNTIYF. The covered CDR3 bases are TGTGCCAGCTCACCGGTAAACCGGGACTCCCTTTCAAACACC.

This clone was recorded many times. Coverage ceases 3 residues before the CDR3 finishes, and the germline J gene fills in the end. The chain has TRBV20-1 and TRBJ2-1; TRBD2 might be the D (5 bases). Trimming stripped 5 bases from V and 2 bases from J, with 22 bases between. The CDR3 spans 17 residues. Germline V lookup: CDR1 DFQATT, CDR2 SNEGSKA (reference sequence). The part of the CDR3 DNA that was read is TGCAGTGCTTTCCCCGTTCCGATAGCGAACCCCTACAATGAG. Translated: CSAFPVPIANPYNE. The entire CDR3 protein reads CSAFPVPIANPYNEQFF.

Ten or more counts support this clone. The CDR3 extends 3 residues past the end of the read, so its final part is completed from the germline J gene. The V call is TRBV7-2, the J call TRBJ1-3; 7 nucleotides agree with TRBD1. The germline V gene has CDR1 SGHTA and CDR2 FQGNSA. There are 15 residues in the CDR3. V shed 4 bases and J 0 bases; nucleotides not matched to a gene: 3. CDR3 region: CASSSGGYSGNTIYF. The sequenced part of the CDR3 DNA is TGTGCCAGCAGCTCAGGGGGTTACTCTGGAAACACC.

This clone has ten or more counts. The CDR3 end falls 3 residues outside the read, so it is completed with the germline J gene. The genes are TRBV20-1 and TRBJ2-5; D gene ambiguous. This CDR3 is 15 amino acids long. Trimming cost V 1 base and J 2 bases, with 14 bases left between them. Germline lookup yields CDR1 DFQATT and CDR2 SNEGSKA (reference sequence). CDR3 protein: CSARGLGWVQETQYF. The DNA read from the CDR3 is TGCAGTGCTAGAGGTCTCGGGTGGGTTCAAGAGACC.

This clone showed up many times. From the germline J gene comes the end of the CDR3, since the read stops 3 residues before it. The chain recombines TRBV5-1 with TRBJ1-1, with D perhaps matching TRBD1 (5 bases). V lost 3 bases and J lost 1, with 16 bases in between. Germline CDR1 reads SGHRS; CDR2 reads YFSETQ. This CDR3 contains 16 residues. The CDR3 loop reads CASSSSTPGKNTEAFF. The DNA read from the CDR3 is TGCGCCAGCAGCTCCTCAACCCCAGGGAAGAACACTGAA.

The table lists this clone with many counts. The sequenced fragment ends 3 residues before the CDR3 boundary, so the rest is inferred from the germline J gene. The genes are TRBV27 and TRBJ2-1; 13 bases match TRBD2. The length of the CDR3 is 17 residues. CDR1 is MNHEY, CDR2 SMNVEV, per germline (reference sequence). V lost 5 bases, J lost 0 bases, and 4 bases stayed unmatched. This CDR3 is CASSLRTSGSSYNEQFF. Incomplete CDR3 DNA: TGTGCCAGCAGTCTCCGGACTAGCGGGAGCTCCTACAATGAG.

Many counts were recorded for this clone. With the read ending 3 residues before the CDR3 end, the germline J gene is used to fill in that end. The genes are TRBV6-2 or TRBV6-3 and TRBJ2-7; perhaps TRBD2 as D (5 bases). The CDR3 is 14 amino acids. V was pared by 5 bases and J by 5 bases, with 16 bases between. The germline V gene encodes CDR1 MNHEY and CDR2 SVGEGT. The CDR3 bases that were read are TGTGCCAGCAGTACACCCGAGGGTCCCGACGAG. Residues: CASSTPEGPDE. Given in full, the CDR3 is CASSTPEGPDEQYF.

In this sample, this clone turned up many times. From the germline J gene comes the end of the CDR3, since the read stops 3 residues before it. The chain combines TRBV5-1 with TRBJ2-2; 7 nucleotides align to TRBD1. This CDR3 contains 18 residues. The ends lost 0 bases at V and 6 bases at J; junction bases unmatched: 14. Germline V gene lookup returns CDR1 SGHRS and CDR2 YFSETQ. CDR3 DNA, as far as it was read: TGCGCCAGCAGCTTGGGACAGGGTGGGATGAGGATCGCCGGGGAG. It encodes CASSLGQGGMRIAGE. The entire CDR3 sequence reads CASSLGQGGMRIAGELFF.

This clone appeared many times. The CDR3 sequence is CAWSAYTGQGSYNEQFF. Partial CDR3 DNA: TGTGCCTGGAGTGCCTACACCGGACAGGGGTCCTACAATGAG. The chain is built from TRBV30 and TRBJ2-1; TRBD1 matches 9 bases. Sequencing ends 3 residues short of the CDR3 end; the germline J gene provides the rest. Trimming at V came to 1 base and at J to 1 base, leaving 8 bases not matched to a gene. The V gene's germline CDR1 is GTSNPN and CDR2 SVGIG (reference sequence). The CDR3 covers 17 residues.

This clone was seen ten or more times. The read finishes 3 residues shy of the CDR3 end, and the germline J gene is used to complete it. Distinct nucleotide sequences in the sample also encode this CDR3. The chain carries TRBV18 and TRBJ2-7; TRBD1 aligns across 7 bases. V shed 5 bases and J 2 bases; nucleotides not matched to a gene: 9. The germline V gene has CDR1 KGHSH and CDR2 LQKENI. There are 15 residues in the CDR3. The DNA read from the CDR3 is TGTGCCAGCTCATTGGCTTTGACAGGGACCTACGAG. Residues: CASSLALTGTYE. The entire CDR3 reads CASSLALTGTYEQYF.

This clone was picked up many times. The read is 3 residues too short to cover the CDR3 end, so that end is filled in from the germline J gene. The V gene is TRBV6-2 or TRBV6-3, the J gene TRBJ2-2; no reliable D call. The CDR3 loop spans 15 amino acids. Germline CDR1 MNHEY, CDR2 SVGEGT. V was clipped by 7 bases and J by 7 bases, with 19 bases between them. Partial CDR3 DNA: TGTGCCAGCAAACTCCACGGAGAATCGGGCGGGGAG. Residues: CASKLHGESGGE. The whole CDR3 sequence is CASKLHGESGGELFF.

This clone was observed at least ten times. The CDR3 end lies 3 residues beyond the end of the read and is filled in from the germline J gene. The chain carries TRBV5-6 and TRBJ2-7; D gene ambiguous. Trimming took off 4 bases at V and 6 bases at J, with 11 bases between the two ends. The CDR3 runs to 12 residues. CDR1 is SGHDT, CDR2 YYEEEE, per germline. CDR3 protein: CASSALTGEQYF. CDR3 bases read: TGTGCCAGCAGCGCGCTTACGGGCGAG.

This clone was counted many times. The CDR3 goes on 3 residues after the read ends, and that part is filled in from the germline J gene. The chain recombines TRBV12-3 or TRBV12-4 with TRBJ1-5; a weak D match, TRBD1 (5 bases). This CDR3 region has 14 residues. Trimming took off 5 bases at V and 2 bases at J, with 10 bases between the two ends. CDR3 amino acids: CASSDGHRNQPQHF. The covered CDR3 bases are TGTGCCAGCAGTGATGGACACCGCAATCAGCCC.

In this sample, this clone turned up many times. The read terminates 3 residues before the CDR3 end, so the remaining end is supplied by the germline J gene. The J gene is TRBJ1-1, the V gene TRBV10-3; no clear D gene. CDR1 is ENHRY and CDR2 is SYGVKD in the germline V gene. V lost 2 bases, J lost 6 bases, and 13 bases lay in between. This CDR3 is built from 14 residues. The DNA read from the CDR3 is TGTGCCATCAGTGAGGGCCCGGGGTCCGCTGAA. It is translated as CAISEGPGSAE. The complete CDR3 protein is CAISEGPGSAEAFF.